The 10 T cell receptor beta chains below come from one sample, sequenced in a study of CD8+CD57+ T cells in acquired aplastic anemia. The use of genomic DNA as template underpinned the TCR beta VDJ and CDR3 profiling. One entry per CDR3 protein results from TCRdb running MiXCR on the reads. In the table there are about 190,000 distinct CDR3 sequences, 54% of which are singletons. The source material was sorted CD4+, CD8+, or CD8+CD57+ T cells (not recorded which) from PBMCs. These TCRs come from a human donor in good health, serving as a control.

This chain connects TRBV5-8 to TRBJ2-7; 10 nucleotides match TRBD2. This CDR3 has 16 amino acids. With 0 bases clipped from V and 3 bases from J, the junction kept 6 bases outside the gene matches. Germline CDR1 SGHTS, CDR2 YDEGEE. The CDR3 reads CASSLEGTSVFYEQYF. The CDR3 DNA is TGTGCCAGCAGCTTGGAAGGGACTAGCGTATTCTACGAGCAGTACTTC.

This chain joins TRBV7-9 and TRBJ2-7, with 8 bases identical to TRBD2. The V and J ends lost 1 base and 1 base, in that order; junction bases with no gene match: 0. The CDR3 is 14 residues long. The germline gives CDR1 SEHNR, CDR2 FQNEAQ (reference sequence). This CDR3 reads CASSLERGSYEQYF. CDR3 DNA: TGTGCCAGCAGCTTAGAGCGGGGGTCCTACGAGCAGTACTTC.

This clonotype was found once. The V gene is TRBV9, the J gene TRBJ1-6; D possibly corresponds to TRBD1 (5 bases). The CDR3 sequence is 16 residues long. The germline V gene has CDR1 SGDLS and CDR2 YYNGEE. Trimming took 0 bases from V and 7 from J, leaving 14 bases between them. CDR3 coding DNA: TGTGCCAGCAGCGTAGCAGACAGCCCAGGGAATTCACCCCTCCACTTT. Residues: CASSVADSPGNSPLHF.

This clonotype showed up many times. The CDR3 here is CASSYSKLGTGDGYTF. The CDR3 nucleotides are TGTGCCAGCAGTTACTCAAAGCTGGGGACAGGGGATGGCTACACCTTC. The chain is built from TRBV6-5 and TRBJ1-2; 10 positions match TRBD1. This CDR3 region has 16 residues. The V gene's germline CDR1 is MNHEY and CDR2 SVGAGI. The trim removed 0 bases at V and 6 bases at J, leaving 7 bases unmatched.

This clonotype was detected only a few times. J is TRBJ2-7 and V is TRBV9; TRBD2 is a possible D gene (5 bases). The germline V and J ends were trimmed by 5 bases and 5 bases, with 14 bases remaining between them. Per the germline V gene, CDR1 is SGDLS and CDR2 is YYNGEE. This CDR3 has 13 amino acids. The CDR3 here is CASRIKRGNEQYF. The DNA of the CDR3 is TGTGCCAGCAGGATCAAACGGGGAAACGAGCAGTACTTC.

The rearrangement links TRBV29-1 to TRBJ1-2; D is unclear. V lost 0 bases and J lost 8, with 7 bases in between. The CDR3 is made up of 11 amino acids. Germline loops: CDR1 SQVTM, CDR2 ANQGSEA. CDR3 in amino acids: CSVEESEGYTF. The CDR3 coding sequence is TGCAGCGTTGAAGAGTCGGAGGGCTACACCTTC.

The sample holds one count of this clonotype. The chain employs TRBV7-9 and TRBJ2-7; 8 positions match TRBD1. This CDR3 is 15 amino acids long. Trimming cost V 4 bases and J 2 bases; bases outside gene matches: 7. From germline, CDR1 is SEHNR and CDR2 FQNEAQ (reference sequence). CDR3 bases: TGTGCCAGCAGCTCGCCGGGACAGGAAGCCTACGAGCAGTACTTC. Translating it yields CASSSPGQEAYEQYF.

This clonotype was counted many times. The rearrangement links TRBV5-1 to TRBJ2-7; TRBD1 or TRBD2 may be the D gene (5 bases each). The CDR3 has 15 residues. Germline CDR1 and CDR2: SGHRS and YFSETQ. V gave up 4 bases and J gave up 0 bases, with 14 bases separating them. CDR3: CASSEGTASSYEQYF. CDR3 DNA sequence: TGCGCCAGCAGCGAAGGGACGGCGAGCTCCTACGAGCAGTACTTC.

J is TRBJ1-1 and V is TRBV29-1; TRBD1 aligns across 10 bases. Germline trimming cut 8 bases from V and 3 bases from J; bases unmatched to any gene: 9. The germline gives CDR1 SQVTM, CDR2 ANQGSEA. The CDR3 loop spans 14 amino acids. CDR3 bases: TGCAGCATAATTCCAGGACAGGGGGACACTGAAGCTTTCTTT. Encoded protein: CSIIPGQGDTEAFF.

As regards this clonotype: With a much larger clone just one base away, this may be a read error. The genes are TRBV4-1 and TRBJ2-1, with 16 positions matching TRBD2. The CDR3 contains 16 residues. CDR1 and CDR2 from the germline V gene are MGHRA and YSYEKL. With V trimmed by 4 bases and J by 5 bases, 2 bases remained unmatched. The CDR3 DNA sequence: TGCGCCAGCAGCCTGGGACTAGCGGGGGGGGACAATGAGCAGTTCTTC. It is translated as CASSLGLAGGDNEQFF.